This T cell receptor beta chain came from a study of blood T cell repertoires in COVID-19. Study in general: Italy, Spain and the United States were the sources of the convalescent and acute COVID-19 samples. From T cells, B-cell-depleted T cells, or PBMCs came the material, which was cDNA or gDNA.

V was pared by 1 base and J by 4 bases, with 5 bases between. The CDR3 runs to 12 residues. The germline gives CDR1 KGHSH, CDR2 LQKENI. The assay was immunoSEQ multiplex PCR, and TCRdb's table has in-frame clones only and misses some. The sample has 150,000 to 200,000 clones, more than 75% seen once; the top ten hold approximately 6%. Study members were between about 18 and 95 years old and lived in approximately 25 US regions. Cohort allocation depended upon clinical history that participants reported. This clone was counted a single time. Sequenced input: PBMCs or T cells enriched from blood (not recorded which). This sequence was found in a man aged 35-49 years who had recovered from COVID-19. This sequence joins TRBV18 and TRBJ2-7; D is perhaps TRBD1 (5 bases). The CDR3 nucleotides are TGTGCCAGCTCACCACGACAGTACGAGCAGTACTTC. It specifies CASSPRQYEQYF.